This is a list of T cell receptor beta chains from one sample in a study of cytomegalovirus exposure and HLA in healthy donors. Method: immunoSEQ multiplex PCR; TCRdb's copy keeps in-frame clones and lacks some. The sample yields 140,000 to 150,000 clones, roughly 77% seen once. Source material: PBMCs. These receptors all stem from a male donor in good health and CMV-seronegative. Both conserved end residues are part of each CDR3. Each record gives: J gene, clone size, D gene, V gene, CDR3 protein, CDR3 DNA. The D gene is left open where the match is weak. Where a row states a size, it is once, few, many or the class of an expanded clone; other rows omit it.

J gene: TRBJ2-7
clone size: .
D gene: TRBD1
V gene: TRBV6-1
CDR3 protein: CATTNRDRTYEQYF
CDR3 DNA: TGTGCCACCACTAACCGGGACAGGACTTACGAGCAGTACTTC

J gene: TRBJ2-5
clone size: .
D gene: TRBD2
V gene: TRBV7-8
CDR3 protein: CASSLSSGGAGGETQYF
CDR3 DNA: TGTGCCAGCAGCTTATCTAGCGGGGGGGCGGGGGGAGAGACCCAGTACTTC

J gene: TRBJ2-5
clone size: .
D gene: .
V gene: TRBV7-9
CDR3 protein: CASSLSGSKYF
CDR3 DNA: TGTGCCAGCAGCTTGTCCGGGAGCAAGTACTTC

J gene: TRBJ2-7
clone size: .
D gene: .
V gene: TRBV21-1
CDR3 protein: CASPDRGSYEQYF
CDR3 DNA: TGTGCCAGCCCTGACAGGGGTTCCTACGAGCAGTACTTC

J gene: TRBJ1-2
clone size: .
D gene: .
V gene: TRBV6-4
CDR3 protein: CASSDFGGGGYTF
CDR3 DNA: TGTGCCAGCAGTGACTTCGGGGGAGGAGGCTACACCTTC

J gene: TRBJ2-7
clone size: once
D gene: .
V gene: TRBV6-5
CDR3 protein: CASREPGGQSYEQYF
CDR3 DNA: TGTGCCAGCAGAGAGCCAGGGGGGCAATCCTACGAGCAGTACTTC

J gene: TRBJ1-5
clone size: .
D gene: TRBD1
V gene: TRBV19
CDR3 protein: CASSSPGTGQPQHF
CDR3 DNA: TGTGCCAGTAGTAGCCCCGGGACAGGGCAGCCCCAGCATTTT

J gene: TRBJ2-1
clone size: .
D gene: TRBD2
V gene: TRBV5-1
CDR3 protein: CASSLGGSAYNEQFF
CDR3 DNA: TGCGCCAGCAGCTTGGGCGGGAGTGCCTACAATGAGCAGTTCTTC

J gene: TRBJ1-1
clone size: .
D gene: .
V gene: TRBV11-2
CDR3 protein: CASSLEGGRGFTEAFF
CDR3 DNA: TGTGCCAGCAGCTTAGAGGGCGGCAGGGGATTCACTGAAGCTTTCTTT

J gene: TRBJ1-2
clone size: few
D gene: .
V gene: TRBV6-1
CDR3 protein: CASGQTDKRHYGYTF
CDR3 DNA: TGTGCCAGCGGTCAAACGGACAAAAGGCACTATGGCTACACCTTC

J gene: TRBJ1-2
clone size: .
D gene: TRBD1
V gene: TRBV18
CDR3 protein: CASSPTVGQGAYGYTF
CDR3 DNA: TGTGCCAGCTCACCCACCGTCGGACAGGGGGCCTATGGCTACACCTTC

J gene: TRBJ2-5
clone size: .
D gene: TRBD1
V gene: TRBV5-1
CDR3 protein: CASSSGTGVEETQYF
CDR3 DNA: TGCGCCAGCAGCTCAGGAACAGGGGTGGAGGAGACCCAGTACTTC

J gene: TRBJ2-7
clone size: .
D gene: TRBD2
V gene: TRBV5-1
CDR3 protein: CASSPGLAGGVEQYF
CDR3 DNA: TGCGCCAGCAGCCCGGGACTAGCGGGAGGGGTCGAGCAGTACTTC

J gene: TRBJ2-3
clone size: .
D gene: .
V gene: TRBV5-1
CDR3 protein: CASSGSISTDTQYF
CDR3 DNA: TGCGCCAGCTCCGGTTCGATTAGCACAGATACGCAGTATTTT

J gene: TRBJ1-3
clone size: .
D gene: TRBD1
V gene: TRBV6-6
CDR3 protein: CASSGQGAGNTIYF
CDR3 DNA: TGTGCCAGCAGCGGACAGGGAGCTGGAAACACCATATATTTT

J gene: TRBJ2-1
clone size: .
D gene: TRBD2
V gene: TRBV7-7
CDR3 protein: CASSLRSGGGDEQFF
CDR3 DNA: TGTGCTAGCAGCTTAAGGAGCGGGGGGGGCGATGAGCAGTTCTTC

J gene: TRBJ1-5
clone size: .
D gene: .
V gene: TRBV7-2
CDR3 protein: CASSLMGNSNQPQHF
CDR3 DNA: TGTGCCAGCAGCTTAATGGGCAATAGCAATCAGCCCCAGCATTTT

J gene: TRBJ1-3
clone size: .
D gene: TRBD1
V gene: TRBV25-1
CDR3 protein: CASSDPTGFGNTIYF
CDR3 DNA: TGTGCCAGCAGTGACCCGACAGGGTTTGGAAACACCATATATTTT

J gene: TRBJ2-7
clone size: .
D gene: TRBD1
V gene: TRBV7-2
CDR3 protein: CASSLFRTGGYEQYF
CDR3 DNA: TGTGCCAGCAGCTTATTCAGGACAGGGGGGTACGAGCAGTACTTC

J gene: TRBJ2-3
clone size: .
D gene: TRBD2
V gene: TRBV15
CDR3 protein: CATTAPAAGGPTDTQYF
CDR3 DNA: TGTGCCACCACAGCCCCTGCTGCGGGAGGGCCCACAGATACGCAGTATTTT

J gene: TRBJ2-7
clone size: few
D gene: TRBD1
V gene: TRBV2
CDR3 protein: CASSGSGTAHSYEQYF
CDR3 DNA: TGTGCCAGCAGTGGCTCCGGGACAGCCCACTCCTACGAGCAGTACTTC

J gene: TRBJ1-2
clone size: few
D gene: .
V gene: TRBV25-1
CDR3 protein: CASSPGSARGYTF
CDR3 DNA: TGTGCCAGCAGCCCCGGCAGCGCACGGGGCTACACCTTC

J gene: TRBJ2-5
clone size: few
D gene: .
V gene: TRBV4-1
CDR3 protein: CASSSKRSETQYF
CDR3 DNA: TGCGCCAGCAGCTCTAAAAGATCGGAGACCCAGTACTTC

J gene: TRBJ1-2
clone size: .
D gene: .
V gene: TRBV6-1
CDR3 protein: CAIQGLTNYGYTF
CDR3 DNA: TGTGCCATACAGGGACTAACTAACTATGGCTACACCTTC

J gene: TRBJ2-1
clone size: .
D gene: TRBD2
V gene: TRBV5-5
CDR3 protein: CASSLSGAEQFF
CDR3 DNA: TGTGCCAGCAGCCTTAGCGGGGCGGAGCAGTTCTTC

J gene: TRBJ2-7
clone size: .
D gene: TRBD1
V gene: TRBV5-6
CDR3 protein: CASSPRQGWDLYEQYF
CDR3 DNA: TGTGCCAGCAGCCCCCGACAGGGATGGGACCTCTACGAGCAGTACTTC

J gene: TRBJ1-4
clone size: few
D gene: TRBD1
V gene: TRBV6-1
CDR3 protein: CASSEEEGASEKLFF
CDR3 DNA: TGTGCCAGCAGTGAAGAGGAGGGGGCTAGCGAAAAACTGTTTTTT

J gene: TRBJ2-3
clone size: few
D gene: TRBD1
V gene: TRBV19
CDR3 protein: CASSFRDSSTDTQYF
CDR3 DNA: TGTGCCAGTAGCTTCCGGGACAGTAGCACAGATACGCAGTATTTT

J gene: TRBJ1-4
clone size: .
D gene: TRBD1
V gene: TRBV19
CDR3 protein: CASSRRDSVGEKLFF
CDR3 DNA: TGTGCCAGTAGTAGGAGGGACAGCGTAGGGGAAAAACTGTTTTTT

J gene: TRBJ2-1
clone size: .
D gene: .
V gene: TRBV18
CDR3 protein: CASSPGDSHYNEQFF
CDR3 DNA: TGTGCCAGCTCACCAGGCGACAGTCACTACAATGAGCAGTTCTTC

J gene: TRBJ2-1
clone size: .
D gene: TRBD2
V gene: TRBV15
CDR3 protein: CATSWLSSGRGEQFF
CDR3 DNA: TGTGCCACCAGTTGGCTATCTAGCGGGAGGGGTGAGCAGTTCTTC

J gene: TRBJ2-7
clone size: .
D gene: TRBD1
V gene: TRBV19
CDR3 protein: CASSILGDSGTAAQQYF
CDR3 DNA: TGTGCCAGTAGTATTTTGGGAGACTCCGGGACAGCAGCACAGCAGTACTTC

J gene: TRBJ2-5
clone size: .
D gene: .
V gene: TRBV7-2
CDR3 protein: CASSLRSSGYRGQETQYF
CDR3 DNA: TGTGCCAGCAGCTTACGTTCGTCCGGTTACCGGGGACAAGAGACCCAGTACTTC

J gene: TRBJ1-2
clone size: .
D gene: .
V gene: TRBV14
CDR3 protein: CASSPFQRRYGYTF
CDR3 DNA: TGTGCCAGCAGCCCGTTCCAGAGGAGATATGGCTACACCTTC

J gene: TRBJ2-7
clone size: .
D gene: .
V gene: TRBV19
CDR3 protein: CASSIDTTYEQYF
CDR3 DNA: TGTGCCAGTAGCATTGACACGACCTACGAGCAGTACTTC

J gene: TRBJ2-1
clone size: .
D gene: TRBD2
V gene: TRBV9
CDR3 protein: CASSVAPGTSGSDEQFF
CDR3 DNA: TGTGCCAGCAGCGTAGCTCCCGGGACTAGCGGGAGTGATGAGCAGTTCTTC

J gene: TRBJ2-3
clone size: once
D gene: .
V gene: TRBV29-1
CDR3 protein: CSSRSGGTDTQYF
CDR3 DNA: TGCAGTTCCCGCTCCGGGGGCACAGATACGCAGTATTTT

J gene: TRBJ2-1
clone size: .
D gene: .
V gene: TRBV4-1
CDR3 protein: CASSPSRQDFNEQFF
CDR3 DNA: TGCGCCAGCAGCCCCTCCCGACAGGATTTCAATGAGCAGTTCTTC

J gene: TRBJ2-3
clone size: .
D gene: .
V gene: TRBV11-2
CDR3 protein: CASSLDIRGRGDTQYF
CDR3 DNA: TGTGCCAGCAGCTTAGATATCCGGGGAAGAGGAGATACGCAGTATTTT

J gene: TRBJ1-1
clone size: .
D gene: .
V gene: TRBV6-5
CDR3 protein: CASSYTYRASAEAFF
CDR3 DNA: TGTGCCAGCAGTTACACCTACAGGGCAAGTGCTGAAGCTTTCTTT

J gene: TRBJ1-1
clone size: .
D gene: TRBD1
V gene: TRBV19
CDR3 protein: CASSIGGQGSYTEAFF
CDR3 DNA: TGTGCCAGTAGTATTGGGGGACAGGGCTCTTACACTGAAGCTTTCTTT

J gene: TRBJ2-5
clone size: .
D gene: .
V gene: TRBV7-9
CDR3 protein: CASSLGQGFEETQYF
CDR3 DNA: TGTGCCAGCAGCTTAGGGCAGGGCTTCGAAGAGACCCAGTACTTC